What follows is one T cell receptor (beta chain) and its context. This clonotype has more than one count but fewer than ten. Its cognate antigen has yet to be identified. There are no base qualities to consult, and no much larger clone falls within one base. Receptors were amplified or captured by PCR. Sequencing was carried out with an Illumina HiSeq 2500. TCR library preparation used molecular barcoding, with unique molecular identifiers applied to normalize quantification of the TCRbeta repertoire. Clones were called with MiXCR by TCRdb after fastp trimmed the public reads at Q25, and only in-frame beta chains were retained. Identical CDR3 proteins give one entry, which carries the most common genes and DNA. This sample comprises about 130,000 distinct CDR3 sequences, 9.5% to 10% of them detected only once. The ten top clones hold 24% of the sample. According to the study, the label for this sample's treatment or condition signals: allogeneic hematopoietic cell transplantation with graft depleted of TCRalphabeta T cells and CD19 B cells. The transplant recipients were children given TCRalphabeta/CD19-depleted allogeneic hematopoietic cell grafts.

The data were taken from a study of T-cell reconstitution after alpha-beta-depleted transplantation in children (dated by TCRdb to 2015 to 2016). Regarding the complete study: Using TCR repertoire profiling, the study quantitatively followed how T-cell immune reconstitution unfolded in children after TCRalphabeta/CD19-depleted allogeneic hematopoietic cell transplantation. What the work shows at the level of the full study, not this receptor alone: In some patients, the high TCRbeta diversity seen at day 60 was put down to recipient T cells and intrathymic progenitors that had survived conditioning. Over the following months the frequencies of hyperexpanded clones went down, and after one year T-cell counts and TCRbeta diversity were mostly credited to newly produced T cells. Apparently early alphabetaT-cell count recovery about two months after transplant reportedly relied on only several hundred rapidly expanded clones derived from non-depleted graft cells.

Taken from the germline V gene (reference sequence), the CDR1 and CDR2 loops are LNHNV and YYDKDF. The CDR3 sequence holds 16 residues, the cysteine and phenylalanine included. The read is trimmed to its CDR3 DNA, 48 bases read in frame from base 1. Germline trimming amounts to 0 bases on V and 0 bases on J, with 3 as the count of junction bases outside the gene matches. The chain links TRBV15 with TRBJ2-3; 7 central bases correspond to TRBD2. This sequence originates from a girl in the first two years of life who had a stem cell transplant for combined immunodeficiency, so the T cells may come from the graft donor. The source material was PBMCs, mostly from graft donor cells, sampled 180 days after TCRalphabeta/CD19-depleted stem cell transplant. The DNA is as follows: TGTGCCACCAGCAGAGAGGAGCGGGAAAGCACAGATACGCAGTATTTT. Translated, this gives CATSREERESTDTQYF.